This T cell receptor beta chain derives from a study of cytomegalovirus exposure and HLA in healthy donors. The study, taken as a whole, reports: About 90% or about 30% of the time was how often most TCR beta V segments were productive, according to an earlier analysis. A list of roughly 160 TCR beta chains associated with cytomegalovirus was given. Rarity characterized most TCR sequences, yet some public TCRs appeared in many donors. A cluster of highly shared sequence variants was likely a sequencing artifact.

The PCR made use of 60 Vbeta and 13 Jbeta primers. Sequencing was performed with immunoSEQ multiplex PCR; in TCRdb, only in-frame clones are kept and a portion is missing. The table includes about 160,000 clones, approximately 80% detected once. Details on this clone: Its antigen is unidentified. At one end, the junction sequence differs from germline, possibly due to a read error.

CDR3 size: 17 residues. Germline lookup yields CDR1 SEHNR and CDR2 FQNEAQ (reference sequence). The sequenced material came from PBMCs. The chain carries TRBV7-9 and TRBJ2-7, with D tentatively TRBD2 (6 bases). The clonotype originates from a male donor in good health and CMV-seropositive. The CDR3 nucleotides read TGTTCCAGCAGCCGCGGGATCGGACCTTTGGGCTCCTACGAGCAGTACTTC. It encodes CSSSRGIGPLGSYEQYF. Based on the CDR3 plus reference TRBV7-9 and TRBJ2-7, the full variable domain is DTGVSQNPRHKITKRGQNVTFRCDPISEHNRLYWYRQTLGQGPEFLTYFQNEAQLEKSRLLSDRFSAERPKGSFSTLEIQRTEQGDSAMYLCSSSRGIGPLGSYEQYFGPGTRLTVT.